These 17 T cell receptor beta chains were all obtained from the same sample, sequenced in a study of blood T cell repertoires in COVID-19. Clones were sequenced by immunoSEQ multiplex PCR, and TCRdb holds only the in-frame ones, with some missing. The sample carries fewer than 250,000 clones, about four fifths recorded once. Sequenced: PBMCs or T cells enriched from blood (not recorded which). These receptors were collected from a woman aged 45-59 years with acute COVID-19.

The chain has TRBV12-3 or TRBV12-4 and TRBJ2-1; 7 nucleotides match TRBD2. The ends lost 10 bases at V and 5 bases at J; junction bases unmatched: 8. This CDR3 is 13 amino acids long. The CDR3 sequence: CATSLGGNNEQFF. The CDR3 region has the DNA TGTGCCACCTCACTGGGGGGGAACAATGAGCAGTTCTTC.

The V and J genes are TRBV7-2 and TRBJ2-3; TRBD2 matches at 13 bases. The CDR3 loop spans 18 amino acids. CDR1 SGHTA and CDR2 FQGNSA come from the germline V gene. V lost 4 bases, J lost 4 bases, and 11 bases stayed unmatched. CDR3 bases: TGTGCCAGCAGCTCAAACCCAGGACTAGCGGGAGCCGCAGATACGCAGTATTTT. This sequence encodes CASSSNPGLAGAADTQYF.

The genes are TRBV11-1 and TRBJ2-4; maybe TRBD2 (6 bases). The CDR3 consists of 12 residues. Trimming cost V 4 bases and J 10 bases, with 11 bases left between them. CDR1 is SGHAT and CDR2 is FQDESV in the germline V gene (reference sequence). CDR3 residues: CASSSGGRIQYF. CDR3 coding DNA: TGTGCCAGCAGCTCTGGAGGGAGGATTCAGTACTTC.

This rearrangement joins TRBV5-6 to TRBJ1-6; TRBD1 aligns across 9 bases. The CDR3 loop spans 16 amino acids. Germline CDR1 is SGHDT and CDR2 is YYEEEE. The junction had 10 bases not matched to a gene; V was cut back by 3 bases and J by 9 bases. The CDR3 DNA sequence: TGTGCCAGCAGCTCGCTCACCGGGACAGGGAGTTCACCCCTCCACTTT. Translating gives CASSSLTGTGSSPLHF. The variable domain in full, completed from reference TRBV5-6 and TRBJ1-6, reads DAGVTQSPTHLIKTRGQQVTLRCSPKSGHDTVSWYQQALGQGPQFIFQYYEEEERQRGNFPDRFSGHQFPNYSSELNVNALLLGDSALYLCASSSLTGTGSSPLHFGNGTRLTVT.

This clone has more than one count but fewer than ten. This chain uses TRBV2 with TRBJ2-1, with 9 bases that match TRBD2. Unmatched junction bases numbered 9, after V lost 8 bases and J lost 10 bases. This CDR3 is built from 13 residues. Germline CDR1 is SNHLY and CDR2 is FYNNEI. CDR3 DNA sequence: TGTGCCAGCCTGGCGGGGGGGCCCTTAGAGCAGTTCTTC. Protein: CASLAGGPLEQFF. Full variable domain (rest looked up from reference TRBV2 and TRBJ2-1): EPEVTQTPSHQVTQMGQEVILRCVPISNHLYFYWYRQILGQKVEFLVSFYNNEISEKSEIFDDQFSVERPDGSNFTLKIRSTKLEDSAMYFCASLAGGPLEQFFGPGTRLTVL.

The chain recombines TRBV5-1 with TRBJ2-7; 10 bases fit TRBD1. CDR1 is SGHRS, CDR2 YFSETQ, per germline. The CDR3 is 14 residues long. With V trimmed by 7 bases and J by 6 bases, 10 bases remained unmatched. The CDR3 spells CASETGTGVGEQYF. DNA of the CDR3: TGCGCCAGCGAGACCGGGACAGGGGTCGGCGAGCAGTACTTC.

This chain connects TRBV28 to TRBJ2-7; TRBD2 matches at 9 bases. The CDR3 is 14 residues long. In germline, CDR1 is MDHEN, CDR2 SYDVKM. V dropped 3 bases and J dropped 6; count of bases not matched to a gene: 6. The CDR3 DNA sequence: TGTGCCAGCAGTTTTCGCGGGAGGGTCGGCGAGCAGTACTTC. Protein sequence: CASSFRGRVGEQYF.

The chain links TRBV18 to TRBJ1-2; TRBD1 agrees at 10 bases. This CDR3 contains 15 residues. V gave up 6 bases and J gave up 4 bases; unmatched junction bases: 8. CDR1 is KGHSH and CDR2 is LQKENI in the germline V gene. The DNA for the CDR3 is TGTGCCAGCTCTCCCGGACAGGGGGTTAGCTATGGCTACACCTTC. Its protein is CASSPGQGVSYGYTF.

J is TRBJ2-2 and V is TRBV7-2; possibly TRBD1 for D (5 bases). Trimming cost V 6 bases and J 2 bases, with 13 bases left between them. This CDR3 comprises 15 residues. Germline loops: CDR1 SGHTA, CDR2 FQGNSA. CDR3 sequence: CASSYDSRNTGELFF. The CDR3 bases are TGTGCCAGCAGTTACGACAGCCGCAACACCGGGGAGCTGTTTTTT.

The genes are TRBV7-8 and TRBJ1-1; D is unresolved. CDR3 size: 13 residues. V dropped 6 bases and J dropped 2 bases, with 10 bases sitting between them. CDR1 is SGHVS, CDR2 FQNEAQ, per germline. The CDR3 DNA is TGTGCCAGCAGGAGGGCCGAAAACACTGAAGCTTTCTTT. Its translation: CASRRAENTEAFF.

The V and J genes are TRBV2 and TRBJ1-5; D gene unclear. The V gene lost 5 bases and the J gene lost 5 bases, with 10 bases spanning the gap. CDR3 length: 13 amino acids. Per the germline V gene, CDR1 is SNHLY and CDR2 is FYNNEI. DNA of the CDR3: TGTGCCAGCAGTAAAAGGCGGGATCAGCCCCAGCATTTT. Translated: CASSKRRDQPQHF.

This clone was found once. The chain is built from TRBV7-4 and TRBJ2-7, with 9 nucleotides matching TRBD1. Germline V CDR1 and CDR2: SGHVT, SQSDAQ. The CDR3 length is 17 residues. V was clipped by 5 bases and J by 2 bases; unmatched bases: 13. CDR3 bases: TGTGCCAGCAGCCCATCGGACAGGGGAGACCCTGCCTACGAGCAGTACTTC. Translating gives CASSPSDRGDPAYEQYF.

In DNA form, the CDR3 reads TGCAGCGTTGAGGGGGGTTCGGATACGCAGTATTTT. Its translation: CSVEGGSDTQYF. The chain couples TRBV29-1 to TRBJ2-3; D is perhaps TRBD2 (6 bases). The CDR3 consists of 12 residues. The germline V and J ends were trimmed by 3 bases and 6 bases, with 10 bases remaining between them. CDR1 is SQVTM, CDR2 ANQGSEA, per germline.

This chain joins TRBV6-5 and TRBJ1-2, with a weak D call TRBD1 (6 bases). CDR3 length: 13 amino acids. Trimming cost V 2 bases and J 8 bases, with 12 bases left between them. CDR1 is MNHEY and CDR2 is SVGAGI in the germline V gene. This chain's CDR3 is CASSYEGVRGYTF. The CDR3 DNA follows: TGTGCCAGCAGTTACGAGGGGGTGCGGGGCTACACCTTC.

The chain recombines TRBV28 with TRBJ2-7; 8 positions match TRBD1. CDR1 and CDR2 (germline): MDHEN, SYDVKM. The CDR3 totals 15 residues. Germline trimming cut 10 bases from V and 3 bases from J; bases unmatched to any gene: 14. CDR3 sequence (DNA): TGTGCCATCCGCCGAACAGGGGGAGAACGCTACGAGCAGTACTTC. Amino acids: CAIRRTGGERYEQYF.

The chain is built from TRBV29-1 and TRBJ2-1; the match to TRBD2 covers 10 bases. The ends lost 7 bases at V and 6 bases at J; junction bases unmatched: 6. The CDR3 has 13 residues. Per the germline V gene, CDR1 is SQVTM and CDR2 is ANQGSEA. The CDR3 loop reads CSGRTSGVNEQFF. In DNA, the CDR3 is TGCAGCGGGAGGACTAGCGGAGTCAATGAGCAGTTCTTC.

This chain uses TRBV18 with TRBJ2-2; D unclear. In germline, CDR1 is KGHSH, CDR2 LQKENI. The CDR3 is 12 residues long. V was trimmed by 3 bases and J by 5 bases, leaving 4 bases between them. CDR3 sequence reads: CASSPLTGELFF. The DNA of the CDR3 is TGTGCCAGCTCACCGCTAACCGGGGAGCTGTTTTTT.